This T cell receptor beta chain was identified during a study of T-cell memory formation after mild COVID-19. At the level of the study: TCR clusters largely stayed donor specific. The study, taken as a whole, reports: Detection of some responders pre-infection suggested pre-existing cross-reactive memory T cells participated. Contracting CD8+ clones were enriched in EMRA, CD4+ mainly in CM and EM.

UMIs and sample barcodes were carried by the TCR alpha and TCR beta cDNA libraries that 5'RACE produced using constant-segment primers. TCRdb independently ran MiXCR on the 5' RACE reads; one entry per CDR3 protein. Among roughly 130,000 distinct CDR3 sequences listed, about 6% were seen once. This clonotype turned up a few times. Its antigen is not identified. The receptor was isolated from an adult woman who had mild COVID-19 (a few samples of this study predate the infection). Cell type and time point are not known. The sequencing input was PBMCs or a T cell subset sorted from them (not recorded which).

In DNA, the CDR3 is TGCGCCAGCAGCTTTGGGGGCCGCGGCACCGGGGAGCTGTTTTTT. Encoded protein: CASSFGGRGTGELFF. V gene TRBV5-1 combines with J gene TRBJ2-2, with a tentative D call TRBD1 (6 bases). Germline CDR1 reads SGHRS; CDR2 reads YFSETQ. This CDR3 has 15 residues. Deletions cut 2 bases from V and 4 bases from J, with 12 bases between. The full variable domain, rest sourced from reference TRBV5-1 and TRBJ2-2, is KAGVTQTPRYLIKTRGQQVTLSCSPISGHRSVSWYQQTPGQGLQFLFEYFSETQRNKGNFPGRFSGRQFSNSRSEMNVSTLELGDSALYLCASSFGGRGTGELFFGEGSRLTVL.